The clone carrying this TCR beta chain was seen only a few times. This sample is part of a study of identical twins. Using its own MiXCR run on the 5' RACE reads, TCRdb lists one record per CDR3 protein. Among about 1.7 million distinct CDR3 sequences listed, about 32% were seen once. This CDR3 spans 11 amino acids. Trimming stripped 5 bases from V and 7 bases from J, with 9 bases between. CDR1 and CDR2 (germline): DFQATT, SNEGSKA (reference sequence). The origin of this receptor is a newborn girl in good health. Sequenced: cord blood. This rearrangement joins TRBV20-1 to TRBJ2-1; D not certain. The CDR3 reads CSAPSVNEQFF. Written as DNA, the CDR3 is TGCAGTGCTCCGAGCGTAAATGAGCAGTTCTTC.